Presented here are 20 T cell receptor beta chains from one specimen sequenced in a study of blood T cell repertoires in COVID-19. Libraries were prepared by immunoSEQ multiplex PCR; TCRdb keeps only in-frame clonotypes and omits some of them. The sample yields some 120,000 clones, approximately 84% seen once. The material sequenced was peripheral blood. These receptors originate from a man aged 65 to 85 with active or convalescent COVID-19.

This chain links TRBV7-6 with TRBJ2-3; D is possibly TRBD1 (5 bases). V lost 1 base to trimming and J lost 0 bases, with 11 bases between them. Germline V gene data show CDR1 as SGHVS and CDR2 as FNYEAQ. The CDR3 length is 16 residues. The CDR3 reads CASSLDPGISTDTQYF. DNA for the CDR3: TGTGCCAGCAGCTTAGACCCAGGGATAAGCACAGATACGCAGTATTTT. The complete variable domain, with remaining parts taken from reference TRBV7-6 and TRBJ2-3, reads GAGVSQSPRYKVTKRGQDVALRCDPISGHVSLYWYRQALGQGPEFLTYFNYEAQQDKSGLPNDRFSAERPEGSISTLTIQRTEQRDSAMYRCASSLDPGISTDTQYFGPGTRLTVL.

The genes are TRBV5-1 and TRBJ1-1, with 8 bases that match TRBD1. Germline V lookup: CDR1 SGHRS, CDR2 YFSETQ. The junction had 6 bases not matched to a gene; V was cut back by 1 base and J by 1 base. This CDR3 has 16 amino acids. In DNA, the CDR3 is TGCGCCAGCAGCTTGCCCCGGACAGGGCGGAACACTGAAGCTTTCTTT. Residues: CASSLPRTGRNTEAFF.

V is TRBV21-1 and J is TRBJ2-3; the D call in the table, TRBD1, was not verified against the DNA. TRBV21-1 is a known pseudogene. CDR3 length: 16 amino acids. The CDR3 here is CASSKGGQGAEDTQYF. In DNA form, the CDR3 reads TGTGCCAGCAGCAAAGGGGGACAGGGGGCTGAAGATACGCAGTATTTT.

The V call is TRBV27, the J call TRBJ2-7; D gene unclear. The germline V and J ends were trimmed by 4 bases and 0 bases, with 7 bases remaining between them. The CDR3 consists of 13 residues. CDR1 is MNHEY, CDR2 SMNVEV, per germline (reference sequence). CDR3 sequence reads: CASSSTSSYEQYF. CDR3 DNA: TGTGCCAGCAGTTCGACAAGCTCCTACGAGCAGTACTTC.

The rearrangement joins TRBV11-1 to TRBJ2-1, with D perhaps matching TRBD1 (5 bases). CDR3 length: 15 residues. The germline gives CDR1 SGHAT, CDR2 FQDESV (reference sequence). V lost 1 base to trimming and J lost 5 bases, with 12 bases between them. Here the CDR3 DNA reads TGTGCCAGCAGCTTAGAGGGGTTCGAAAACAATGAGCAGTTCTTC. Translating it yields CASSLEGFENNEQFF.

The V call is TRBV9, the J call TRBJ2-1, with 9 bases lining up with TRBD2. Looked up from germline, CDR1 is SGDLS and CDR2 is YYNGEE. This CDR3 contains 16 residues. The J segment lost 3 bases and the V segment lost 4 bases, leaving 8 bases of the junction unmatched. The CDR3 protein is CASSLRAGGLYNEQFF. CDR3 nucleotides: TGTGCCAGCAGCTTAAGAGCGGGGGGCCTCTACAATGAGCAGTTCTTC.

This sequence joins TRBV9 and TRBJ1-5, with 9 bases matching TRBD1. The CDR3 runs to 15 residues. CDR1 and CDR2 from the germline V gene are SGDLS and YYNGEE. V gave up 7 bases and J gave up 5 bases; unmatched junction bases: 10. The CDR3 region is CASGRTGVFYQPQHF. The CDR3, as DNA: TGTGCCAGCGGGAGGACAGGGGTGTTTTATCAGCCCCAGCATTTT.

This clone occurred a few times. The chain couples TRBV6-5 to TRBJ2-2; possibly TRBD2 for D (5 bases). The V gene's germline CDR1 is MNHEY and CDR2 SVGAGI. The CDR3 is 12 residues long. V was trimmed by 6 bases and J by 6 bases, leaving 8 bases between them. Here the CDR3 DNA reads TGTGCCAGCAGGCCGGAGGCCGGGGAGCTGTTTTTT. This encodes CASRPEAGELFF.

The chain uses TRBV5-6 and TRBJ1-2; D is possibly TRBD1 (6 bases). The germline V gene encodes CDR1 SGHDT and CDR2 YYEEEE. With 2 bases removed from V and 4 bases from J, the gap between germline ends came to 12 bases. This CDR3 spans 14 amino acids. CDR3 bases: TGTGCCAGCAGCTTAGGGGACATCACCTATGGCTACACCTTC. Encoded protein: CASSLGDITYGYTF.

In DNA, the CDR3 is TGTGCCACCAGCAGAGATGGACAGGGAGGCACTCAGCCCCAGCATTTT. Amino acid sequence: CATSRDGQGGTQPQHF. This chain connects TRBV15 to TRBJ1-5; the match to TRBD1 covers 8 bases. CDR1 is LNHNV, CDR2 YYDKDF, per germline (reference sequence). V shed 0 bases, J shed 6 bases, and the junction held 7 bases outside the gene matches. This CDR3 has 16 amino acids.

This chain joins TRBV28 and TRBJ1-2; 10 bases fit TRBD1. The CDR3 loop spans 14 amino acids. With V trimmed by 5 bases and J by 6 bases, 6 bases remained unmatched. CDR1 and CDR2 (germline): MDHEN, SYDVKM. In DNA, the CDR3 is TGTGCCAGCAGTCAACCGGGACAGGGGAATGGCTACACCTTC. Its translation: CASSQPGQGNGYTF.

The rearrangement uses TRBV7-9 and TRBJ2-1, with TRBD2 identical over 10 bases. This CDR3 has 18 residues. Germline V gene data show CDR1 as SEHNR and CDR2 as FQNEAQ (reference sequence). Trimming took 5 bases from V and 3 from J; bases not matched to a gene: 13. The CDR3 sequence is CASSPAELAGPLYNEQFF. The CDR3, as DNA: TGTGCCAGCAGCCCCGCCGAACTAGCGGGACCTCTCTACAATGAGCAGTTCTTC.

The rearrangement links TRBV9 to TRBJ2-1, with 10 bases identical to TRBD2. The J segment lost 6 bases and the V segment lost 4 bases, leaving 10 bases of the junction unmatched. In germline, CDR1 is SGDLS, CDR2 YYNGEE. The CDR3 consists of 16 residues. The CDR3, as DNA: TGTGCCAGCAGCCTCTCGGGGGCTAGCGGGAGCAATGAGCAGTTCTTC. Its protein product is CASSLSGASGSNEQFF.

The chain uses TRBV29-1 and TRBJ1-5, with a weak D call TRBD1 (5 bases). V was trimmed by 4 bases and J by 2 bases, leaving 9 bases between them. CDR3 length: 13 residues. In germline, CDR1 is SQVTM, CDR2 ANQGSEA. DNA of the CDR3: TGCAGCGTTGGCGGGGGTGGCAATCAGCCCCAGCATTTT. Translation: CSVGGGGNQPQHF.

The rearrangement links TRBV19 to TRBJ1-1; the D gene is possibly TRBD1 (6 bases). The CDR3 runs 15 residues. The germline V and J ends were trimmed by 1 base and 5 bases, with 14 bases remaining between them. The germline V gene has CDR1 LNHDA and CDR2 SQIVND (reference sequence). The CDR3: CASSIGGGARTEAFF. DNA of the CDR3: TGTGCCAGTAGTATAGGTGGGGGGGCGAGAACTGAAGCTTTCTTT.

The chain has TRBV6-5 and TRBJ2-2; 9 nucleotides align to TRBD1. V gave up 7 bases and J gave up 6 bases; unmatched junction bases: 6. The CDR3 covers 14 residues. Looked up from germline, CDR1 is MNHEY and CDR2 is SVGAGI. The DNA for the CDR3 is TGTGCCAGCAAGGGACAGGGACCGGCCGGGGAGCTGTTTTTT. Its protein product is CASKGQGPAGELFF.

This clone was seen just once. The chain recombines TRBV5-1 with TRBJ2-3, with 10 bases aligning to TRBD2. J lost 4 bases, V lost 0 bases, and 8 bases had no gene match. CDR3 size: 17 residues. The germline gives CDR1 SGHRS, CDR2 YFSETQ. This CDR3 is CASSLVPSGGGADTQYF. The CDR3 DNA reads as TGCGCCAGCAGCTTGGTTCCTAGCGGGGGTGGCGCAGATACGCAGTATTTT.

The chain employs TRBV10-3 and TRBJ2-7; D is perhaps TRBD1 (6 bases). The CDR3 consists of 15 residues. Looked up from germline, CDR1 is ENHRY and CDR2 is SYGVKD. The V and J ends lost 4 bases and 3 bases respectively, with 16 bases between them. This CDR3 is CAISGARDKNYEQYF. CDR3 nucleotide sequence: TGTGCCATCAGTGGGGCCCGGGACAAAAACTACGAGCAGTACTTC.

This clone was recorded once. The chain has TRBV24-1 and TRBJ1-4; 7 nucleotides match TRBD1. V lost 3 bases and J lost 4; bases outside the gene matches: 10. Per germline, CDR1 KGHDR and CDR2 SFDVKD. This CDR3 contains 17 residues. The CDR3 reads CATSDRGGYRGNEKLFF. The CDR3 region has the DNA TGTGCCACCAGTGATCGGGGGGGGTACAGGGGTAATGAAAAACTGTTTTTT.

This chain connects TRBV9 to TRBJ2-1, with D possibly TRBD2 on 6 matching bases. Between the trimmed V and J ends, which lost 4 bases and 5 bases, there was a span of 13 bases. CDR3 length: 14 amino acids. Germline V CDR1 and CDR2: SGDLS, YYNGEE. CDR3 amino acids: CASSRENENNEQFF. For the CDR3, the DNA is TGTGCCAGCAGCCGGGAGAACGAAAACAATGAGCAGTTCTTC.